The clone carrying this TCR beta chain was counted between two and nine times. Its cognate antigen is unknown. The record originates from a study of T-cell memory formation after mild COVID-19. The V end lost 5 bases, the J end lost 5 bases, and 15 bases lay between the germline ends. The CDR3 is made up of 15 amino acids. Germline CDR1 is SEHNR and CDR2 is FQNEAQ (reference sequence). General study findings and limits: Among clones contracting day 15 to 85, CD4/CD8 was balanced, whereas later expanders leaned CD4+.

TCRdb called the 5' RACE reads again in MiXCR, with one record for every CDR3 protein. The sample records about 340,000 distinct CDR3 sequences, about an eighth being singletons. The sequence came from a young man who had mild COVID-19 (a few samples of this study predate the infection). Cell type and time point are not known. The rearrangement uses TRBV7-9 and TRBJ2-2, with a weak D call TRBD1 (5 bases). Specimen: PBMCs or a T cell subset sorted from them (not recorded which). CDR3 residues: CASSPLTQGTGELFF. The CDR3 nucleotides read TGTGCCAGCAGCCCGCTGACCCAGGGAACCGGGGAGCTGTTTTTT.